These 20 T cell receptor beta chains came from one sample sequenced in a study of graft-versus-host responses after intestinal transplantation. Investigators treated the graft tissue so that it released intraepithelial and lamina propria lymphocytes. Profiling relied on immunoSEQ multiplex PCR, and the TCRdb table lists in-frame clones only, not all of them. Of 20,000 to 25,000 clones in the sample, around three quarters are singletons; the top ten hold roughly 3.1%. Sequencing was performed on ileum tissue, taken 12 days after intestinal transplant. These receptors all stem from a human patient who received an intestinal transplant, so some T cells may come from the graft donor.

This chain joins TRBV28 and TRBJ2-5, with TRBD2 identical over 8 bases. The germline V gene encodes CDR1 MDHEN and CDR2 SYDVKM. CDR3 length equals 12 residues. The V and J ends lost 10 bases and 1 base, in that order; junction bases with no gene match: 2. CDR3 residues: CATGTSQETQYF. CDR3 nucleotide sequence: TGTGCCACCGGGACTAGCCAAGAGACCCAGTACTTC.

The V gene is TRBV7-2, the J gene TRBJ2-7; D unclear. The CDR3 covers 13 residues. The germline V and J ends were trimmed by 3 bases and 0 bases, with 6 bases remaining between them. Germline V lookup: CDR1 SGHTA, CDR2 FQGNSA. This chain's CDR3 is CASSLVLSYEQYF. CDR3 bases: TGTGCCAGCAGCTTGGTACTCTCCTACGAGCAGTACTTC.

The chain is built from TRBV27 and TRBJ2-1; TRBD2 aligns across 8 bases. V shed 4 bases and J 7 bases; nucleotides not matched to a gene: 18. Germline V CDR1 and CDR2: MNHEY, SMNVEV (reference sequence). This CDR3 has 18 residues. CDR3 bases: TGTGCCAGCAGTTCCTCCCGAGCGGGAGCCGGGTTTGGTAATGAGCAGTTCTTC. This translates into CASSSSRAGAGFGNEQFF.

V usage is TRBV27 and J usage is TRBJ2-5; D is ambiguous. Gene TRBJ2-7 matches the end of the DNA better, so the J call may be wrong. Germline V CDR1 and CDR2: MNHEY, SMNVEV (reference sequence). The CDR3 has 15 amino acids. In DNA, the CDR3 is TGTGCCAGCAGTTGCCCTCGGCGGAGCGCCTACGAGCAGTACTTC. Protein sequence: CASSCPRRSAYEQYF.

The CDR3 sequence is CASTLGGPNEKLFF. The CDR3 nucleotides read TGTGCCAGCACCCTAGGGGGTCCTAATGAAAAACTGTTTTTT. The chain carries TRBV5-6 and TRBJ1-4, with a tentative D call TRBD1 (6 bases). From germline, CDR1 is SGHDT and CDR2 YYEEEE. V was cut by 6 bases and J by 3 bases, with 12 bases left in between. CDR3 size: 14 residues.

The chain is built from TRBV15 and TRBJ2-7, with D possibly being TRBD1 (7 bases). Trimming shortened V by 1 base and J by 7 bases, and 20 bases separated the two germline ends. The V gene's germline CDR1 is LNHNV and CDR2 YYDKDF (reference sequence). The CDR3 is 16 amino acids. CDR3 nucleotide sequence: TGTGCCACCAGCAGAGTATTGGGAGTCAGGGGGGAAGAGCAGTACTTC. Translated: CATSRVLGVRGEEQYF.

The V gene is TRBV15, the J gene TRBJ1-1, with D uncertain. This CDR3 comprises 16 residues. Trimming took 0 bases from V and 0 from J, leaving 11 bases between them. Germline V gene data show CDR1 as LNHNV and CDR2 as YYDKDF (reference sequence). CDR3 protein: CATSRDVAVMNTEAFF. DNA of the CDR3: TGTGCCACCAGCAGAGATGTCGCAGTCATGAACACTGAAGCTTTCTTT.

The J gene is TRBJ1-2, the V gene TRBV25-1, with D maybe TRBD1 (6 bases). Trimming stripped 4 bases from V and 8 bases from J, with 23 bases between. The V gene's germline CDR1 is MGHDK and CDR2 SYGVNS. This CDR3 comprises 16 residues. CDR3 sequence reads: CASSAGAGGATGGYTF. The CDR3 DNA reads as TGTGCCAGCAGTGCCGGTGCGGGGGGCGCAACGGGGGGCTACACCTTC.

This sequence joins TRBV5-1 and TRBJ2-1; D may be TRBD2 (5 bases). This CDR3 comprises 13 residues. V was cut by 4 bases and J by 6 bases, with 11 bases left in between. CDR1 and CDR2 from the germline V gene are SGHRS and YFSETQ. The CDR3 bases are TGCGCCAGCAGCACCCCGGGGTCCAATGAGCAGTTCTTC. Residues: CASSTPGSNEQFF.

The chain combines TRBV7-9 with TRBJ2-7, with TRBD2 identical over 11 bases. Per the germline V gene, CDR1 is SEHNR and CDR2 is FQNEAQ (reference sequence). J was trimmed by 0 bases and V by 8 bases; bases with no gene match: 3. The CDR3 consists of 14 residues. DNA for the CDR3: TGTGCCAGCCGGACTAGCGGGCGCTCCTACGAGCAGTACTTC. Amino acid sequence: CASRTSGRSYEQYF.

The chain recombines TRBV11-2 with TRBJ2-5; D is unresolved. The CDR3 runs 14 residues. Trimming stripped 5 bases from V and 2 bases from J, with 12 bases between. Germline CDR1 reads SGHAT; CDR2 reads FQNNGV. In nucleotides, the CDR3 is TGTGCCAGCAGCCCTGGGCCAGCTCAAGAGACCCAGTACTTC. It yields the protein CASSPGPAQETQYF.

This clone was counted a few times. The rearrangement joins TRBV19 to TRBJ2-2; TRBD2 matches at 7 bases. The CDR3 is 15 amino acids. Looked up from germline, CDR1 is LNHDA and CDR2 is SQIVND (reference sequence). The ends lost 4 bases at V and 4 bases at J; junction bases unmatched: 6. CDR3 nucleotides: TGTGCCAGTAGTAGGGTGCGGGGGACCACCGGGGAGCTGTTTTTT. As protein: CASSRVRGTTGELFF. The complete variable domain, with remaining parts taken from reference TRBV19 and TRBJ2-2, reads DGGITQSPKYLFRKEGQNVTLSCEQNLNHDAMYWYRQDPGQGLRLIYYSQIVNDFQKGDIAEGYSVSREKKESFPLTVTSAQKNPTAFYLCASSRVRGTTGELFFGEGSRLTVL.

This chain joins TRBV5-1 and TRBJ2-7; D not certain. There are 12 residues in the CDR3. V was clipped by 4 bases and J by 4 bases, with 9 bases between them. In germline, CDR1 is SGHRS, CDR2 YFSETQ. Here the CDR3 DNA reads TGCGCCAGCAGCCCCTACGGTTACGAGCAGTACTTC. Translated, it gives CASSPYGYEQYF.

The chain links TRBV5-5 to TRBJ2-3, with TRBD2 as a possible D gene (6 bases). Germline CDR1 SGHKS, CDR2 YYEKEE (reference sequence). The CDR3 runs to 15 residues. Trimming stripped 4 bases from V and 1 base from J, with 13 bases between. The CDR3 spells CASSHGDWGTDTQYF. The CDR3 coding sequence is TGTGCCAGCAGCCACGGGGACTGGGGCACAGATACGCAGTATTTT.

This clone occurred a few times. The chain carries TRBV18 and TRBJ1-4; D call uncertain. This CDR3 comprises 15 residues. Germline loops: CDR1 KGHSH, CDR2 LQKENI. V lost 3 bases, J lost 8 bases, and 16 bases lay in between. The CDR3 protein is CASSPRLIPVEKLFF. The CDR3 DNA reads TGTGCCAGCTCACCCAGGCTCATCCCGGTGGAAAAACTGTTTTTT.

This clone was observed a few times. The V gene is TRBV7-3, the J gene TRBJ2-5, with 13 nucleotides matching TRBD2. The CDR3 is 17 amino acids. V shed 4 bases and J 1 base; nucleotides not matched to a gene: 6. The germline V gene encodes CDR1 SGHTA and CDR2 FQGTGA. CDR3 loop: CASSYGTSGAFQETQYF. In DNA form, the CDR3 reads TGTGCCAGCAGCTACGGGACTAGCGGGGCCTTCCAAGAGACCCAGTACTTC.

The chain employs TRBV11-3 and TRBJ2-2; no clear D gene. Per germline, CDR1 SGHNT and CDR2 YENEEA. V lost 3 bases and J 6 bases, leaving 14 bases between the germline ends. CDR3 size: 15 residues. The CDR3 coding sequence is TGTGCCAGCAGCTTCCTCGGCCCGGGTCCCGGGGAGCTGTTTTTT. Protein: CASSFLGPGPGELFF. The full variable domain, rest sourced from reference TRBV11-3 and TRBJ2-2, is EAGVVQSPRYKIIEKKQPVAFWCNPISGHNTLYWYLQNLGQGPELLIRYENEEAVDDSQLPKDRFSAERLKGVDSTLKIQPAELGDSAVYLCASSFLGPGPGELFFGEGSRLTVL.

The V and J genes are TRBV7-9 and TRBJ1-1, with 8 bases fitting TRBD1. The CDR3 loop spans 15 amino acids. Looked up from germline, CDR1 is SEHNR and CDR2 is FQNEAQ (reference sequence). Trimming took 4 bases from V and 0 from J; bases not matched to a gene: 4. In DNA, the CDR3 is TGTGCCAGCAGCTACCGACAGGGGTTGAACACTGAAGCTTTCTTT. It encodes CASSYRQGLNTEAFF. Full variable domain (rest looked up from reference TRBV7-9 and TRBJ1-1): DTGVSQNPRHKITKRGQNVTFRCDPISEHNRLYWYRQTLGQGPEFLTYFQNEAQLEKSRLLSDRFSAERPKGSFSTLEIQRTEQGDSAMYLCASSYRQGLNTEAFFGQGTRLTVV.

CDR3 DNA: TGTGCCAGCTCCTTAACCGGGGGGGCGAACATTCAGTACTTC. This gives the protein CASSLTGGANIQYF. This chain links TRBV18 with TRBJ2-4, with 8 nucleotides matching TRBD2. Germline V gene lookup returns CDR1 KGHSH and CDR2 LQKENI. The junction had 8 bases not matched to a gene; V was cut back by 6 bases and J by 7 bases. This CDR3 comprises 14 residues.

This sequence joins TRBV11-2 and TRBJ2-7, with D possibly being TRBD1 (6 bases). The CDR3 contains 14 residues. CDR1 and CDR2 from the germline V gene are SGHAT and FQNNGV. Trimming left V 3 bases short and J 6 bases short, with 15 bases between. CDR3 sequence (DNA): TGTGCCAGCAGCTTCGGCAGGGGCCCTTCCGAGCAGTACTTC. Translated, it gives CASSFGRGPSEQYF.